This TCR beta chain was sequenced in a study of blood T cell repertoires in COVID-19. On the study more broadly: The United States, Italy and Spain were the sources of the acute and convalescent COVID-19 samples. PBMCs, B-cell-depleted T cells, or T cells provided the cDNA or gDNA that made up the material.

In the original processing: Reference gene primer amplification in the assay estimated nucleated cell counts. This table comes from immunoSEQ multiplex PCR, and its TCRdb copy is limited to in-frame clones, with some not included. V and J calls and clone size follow that table, whereas D and trimming were derived from the DNA. The sample records over 200,000 clones, approximately 82% being singletons. The CDR3 spans 14 residues. V lost 4 bases, J lost 5 bases, and 8 bases stayed unmatched. Germline V gene data show CDR1 as SGDLS and CDR2 as YYNGEE. V gene TRBV9 combines with J gene TRBJ1-2; 7 nucleotides match TRBD1. This sequence was found in a man between 40 and 49 years old with active or convalescent COVID-19. Sequenced sample: peripheral blood. CDR3 bases: TGTGCCAGCAGCCTTATCGACAGGGAGTATGGCTACACCTTC. Protein sequence: CASSLIDREYGYTF.